This T cell receptor beta chain is drawn from a study of CD8 T cells in ankylosing spondylitis. Study outcomes and limitations: Clones linked to disease, bearing a CD8+ phenotype, were relatively rare in peripheral blood.

V was trimmed by 0 bases and J by 2 bases, leaving 3 bases between them. The CDR3 extends over 12 amino acids. Germline lookup yields CDR1 DFQATT and CDR2 SNEGSKA (reference sequence). 5'-RACE, quantitative and with molecular barcodes, yielded the TCR beta libraries. TCRdb ran MiXCR on the 5' RACE reads and lists one entry per CDR3 protein. The repertoire holds 210,000 or so distinct CDR3 sequences, less than 9.5% seen once, with more than 4% in the top ten. This clonotype was seen many times. No antigen is known for it. This receptor was taken from a female donor with ankylosing spondylitis or in good health (not recorded which). The sample taken for sequencing was blood, either unsorted or a sorted T cell fraction (not recorded which). This chain connects TRBV20-1 to TRBJ2-3; D gene ambiguous. The CDR3 loop is CSARDPTDTQYF. In DNA, the CDR3 is TGCAGTGCTAGAGACCCCACAGATACGCAGTATTTT.